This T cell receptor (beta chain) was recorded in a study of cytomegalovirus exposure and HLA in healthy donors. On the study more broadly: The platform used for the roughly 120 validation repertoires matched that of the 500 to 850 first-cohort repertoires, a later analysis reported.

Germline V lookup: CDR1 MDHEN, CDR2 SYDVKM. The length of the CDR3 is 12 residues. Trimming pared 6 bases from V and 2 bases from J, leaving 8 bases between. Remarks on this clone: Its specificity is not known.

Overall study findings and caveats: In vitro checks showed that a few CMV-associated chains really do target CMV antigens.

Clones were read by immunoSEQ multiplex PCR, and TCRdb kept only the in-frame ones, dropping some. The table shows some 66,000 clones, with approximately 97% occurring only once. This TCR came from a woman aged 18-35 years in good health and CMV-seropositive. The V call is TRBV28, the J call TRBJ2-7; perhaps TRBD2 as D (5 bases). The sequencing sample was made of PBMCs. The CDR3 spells CASRREPYEQYF. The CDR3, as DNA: TGTGCCAGCAGGAGGGAACCCTACGAGCAGTACTTC.